This T cell receptor (beta chain) derives from a study of T cell responses to AZD1222 COVID-19 vaccine. General observations from the study: It should be noted that donors were predominantly white British and more often female, and clonal diversity was possibly underestimated.

To note about this clone: The antigen is undetermined.

Measured with immunoSEQ multiplex PCR; TCRdb has only the in-frame clones, and not every one. In the table there are about 270,000 clones, 85% to 95% of which are singletons. Germline V gene data show CDR1 as SNHLY and CDR2 as FYNNEI. This CDR3 has 14 residues. Germline trimming cut 8 bases from V and 6 bases from J; bases unmatched to any gene: 8. The source is an adult who received the AZD1222 COVID-19 vaccine. The sample consisted of peripheral blood, taken 28 days after the second AZD1222 dose. The V gene is TRBV2, the J gene TRBJ2-7; 12 positions match TRBD2. CDR3 in amino acids: CASATSGGRVEQYF. The CDR3 nucleotides are TGTGCCAGCGCTACTAGCGGGGGGCGAGTCGAGCAGTACTTC. Based on the CDR3 plus reference TRBV2 and TRBJ2-7, the full variable domain is EPEVTQTPSHQVTQMGQEVILRCVPISNHLYFYWYRQILGQKVEFLVSFYNNEISEKSEIFDDQFSVERPDGSNFTLKIRSTKLEDSAMYFCASATSGGRVEQYFGPGTRLTVT.